Below, one T cell receptor beta chain is given with its context. Here immunoSEQ multiplex PCR was the method, and the copy in TCRdb shows in-frame clones only, minus some. In the table there are about 38,000 clones, over 85% of which are singletons. This sample was included in a study of T cell changes during pregnancy in multiple sclerosis. This CDR3 has 18 residues. Germline lookup yields CDR1 SGHTA and CDR2 FQGNSA. V lost 5 bases and J lost 4, with 25 bases in between. This receptor was identified in a female donor with multiple sclerosis, enrolled in a pregnancy study. Sequences were derived from CD4+ T cells from peripheral blood mononuclear cells, sampled before pregnancy. The chain has TRBV7-2 and TRBJ2-3; a weak D match, TRBD2 (5 bases). The CDR3 nucleotides are TGTGCCAGCAGCCCCCAGCGGTGGAGGAGAGGTTCGGCAGATACGCAGTATTTT. Its protein product is CASSPQRWRRGSADTQYF.